This TCR beta chain was sequenced for a study of PD-1 blockade in classical Hodgkin lymphoma. The study's findings and limits: Similar baseline diversity was found in complete responders and newly diagnosed patients.

Here immunoSEQ multiplex PCR was the method, and the copy in TCRdb shows in-frame clones only, minus some. The profile shows just under 20,000 clones, about 88% of them singletons. The time point is: cycle 4 day 1 (C4D1), after 6 weeks of nivolumab. There was relapse after autologous stem cell transplantation in every patient, and there was variation in brentuximab vedotin exposure. From thawed PBMCs, magnetic negative selection was used to isolate the CD8+ T cells. CDR1 is PRHDT, CDR2 FYEKMQ, per germline (reference sequence). This CDR3 has 13 residues. The V and J ends lost 3 bases and 8 bases respectively, with 11 bases between them. In the case of this clone: Its matching antigen is unknown.

The V call is TRBV13, the J call TRBJ2-4; possibly TRBD1 for D (5 bases). The starting material was CD8+ T cells from blood, obtained before the fourth cycle of nivolumab. The TCR was taken from a human donor with classical Hodgkin lymphoma. The CDR3 region is CASSFTGRDIQYF. DNA of the CDR3: TGTGCCAGCAGCTTTACAGGAAGGGACATTCAGTACTTC.